The 10 T cell receptor beta chains below come from one sample, sequenced in a study of cytomegalovirus exposure and HLA in healthy donors. Both 60 Vbeta primers and 13 Jbeta primers went into the PCR. Assay used: immunoSEQ multiplex PCR; TCRdb lists only in-frame clones, some missing. The profile shows under 120,000 clones, over 60% of them singletons. Specimen: PBMCs. These receptors were taken from a female donor in good health and CMV-seropositive.

Only a few counts were recorded for this clone. V is TRBV4-1 and J is TRBJ1-1; D uncertain. This CDR3 region has 15 residues. V was cut by 3 bases and J by 0 bases, with 11 bases left in between. Looked up from germline, CDR1 is MGHRA and CDR2 is YSYEKL. The CDR3 nucleotides are TGCGCCAGCAGCCAGGAACTCAGGATGAACACTGAAGCTTTCTTT. Its translation: CASSQELRMNTEAFF.

The chain uses TRBV25-1 and TRBJ1-1; D uncertain. Germline CDR1 and CDR2: MGHDK and SYGVNS. CDR3 length: 13 residues. V lost 8 bases to trimming and J lost 5 bases, with 15 bases between them. CDR3 protein: CASERAAGTEAFF. The CDR3 DNA reads as TGTGCCAGCGAGAGGGCAGCGGGGACTGAAGCTTTCTTT.

This clone was observed a single time. CDR3: CASSKRGQGTEAFF. The CDR3 nucleotides read TGTGCCAGCAGCAAGAGGGGGCAGGGCACTGAAGCTTTCTTT. The V call is TRBV11-1, the J call TRBJ1-1; 7 bases align to TRBD1. V was pared by 5 bases and J by 4 bases, with 7 bases of the junction left unmatched. Germline V gene lookup returns CDR1 SGHAT and CDR2 FQDESV (reference sequence). The CDR3 spans 14 residues. Full variable domain (missing parts from reference TRBV11-1 and TRBJ1-1): EAEVAQSPRYKITEKSQAVAFWCDPISGHATLYWYRQILGQGPELLVQFQDESVVDDSQLPKDRFSAERLKGVDSTLKIQPAELGDSAMYLCASSKRGQGTEAFFGQGTRLTVV.

This chain connects TRBV18 to TRBJ2-3; D is ambiguous. The V and J ends lost 4 bases and 0 bases respectively, with 14 bases between them. The CDR3 consists of 16 residues. Germline V gene sequence: CDR1 KGHSH, CDR2 LQKENI. CDR3 bases: TGTGCCAGCTCACTAAGCCAAAACCCTAGCACAGATACGCAGTATTTT. Residues: CASSLSQNPSTDTQYF. Full variable domain (missing parts from reference TRBV18 and TRBJ2-3): NAGVMQNPRHLVRRRGQEARLRCSPMKGHSHVYWYRQLPEEGLKFMVYLQKENIIDESGMPKERFSAEFPKEGPSILRIQQVVRGDSAAYFCASSLSQNPSTDTQYFGPGTRLTVL.

This chain uses TRBV28 with TRBJ2-5, with 9 bases aligning to TRBD2. Germline CDR1 and CDR2: MDHEN and SYDVKM. The CDR3 contains 16 residues. The V and J ends lost 3 bases and 5 bases, in that order; junction bases with no gene match: 10. CDR3 in amino acids: CASSFPVVSGRETQYF. Written as DNA, the CDR3 is TGTGCCAGCAGTTTCCCCGTCGTCAGCGGGAGGGAGACCCAGTACTTC.

V gene TRBV5-6 combines with J gene TRBJ1-3; D gene unclear. CDR1 and CDR2 (germline): SGHDT, YYEEEE. The CDR3 consists of 13 residues. The V end lost 3 bases, the J end lost 1 base, and 5 bases lay between the germline ends. CDR3 sequence reads: CASSSPSGNTIYF. CDR3 DNA: TGTGCCAGCAGCTCCCCTTCTGGAAACACCATATATTTT.

The chain uses TRBV7-2 and TRBJ1-4; 8 positions match TRBD1. The J segment lost 7 bases and the V segment lost 2 bases, leaving 3 bases of the junction unmatched. This CDR3 spans 14 amino acids. Germline CDR1 reads SGHTA; CDR2 reads FQGNSA. This chain's CDR3 is CASSLRGTGEKLFF. Here the CDR3 DNA reads TGTGCCAGCAGCTTAAGGGGGACAGGTGAAAAACTGTTTTTT.

This clone turned up a few times. The J gene is TRBJ2-5, the V gene TRBV14; D is unresolved. V was shortened by 3 bases and J by 4 bases, with 18 bases between the two germline ends. Germline CDR1 is SGHDN and CDR2 is FVKESK. The CDR3 totals 16 residues. DNA of the CDR3: TGTGCCAGCAGCCAGGAGAACTACCCAGCCAGAGAGACCCAGTACTTC. Amino acid sequence: CASSQENYPARETQYF.

This clone appeared a few times. This rearrangement joins TRBV28 to TRBJ2-7; possible D gene TRBD2, 7 bases. The ends were cut back, 0 bases at V and 0 bases at J, with 9 bases in the middle. The length of the CDR3 is 15 residues. From germline, CDR1 is MDHEN and CDR2 SYDVKM. CDR3 bases: TGTGCCAGCAGTTTATGGGGGGGGGCCTCCTACGAGCAGTACTTC. It is translated as CASSLWGGASYEQYF.

In this sample, this clone turned up a few times. The gene calls are TRBV27 and TRBJ1-1, with D uncertain. This CDR3 has 13 residues. Trimming took off 0 bases at V and 6 bases at J, with 8 bases between the two ends. Germline CDR1 is MNHEY and CDR2 is SMNVEV (reference sequence). This CDR3 is CASSLSRGAEAFF. Here the CDR3 DNA reads TGTGCCAGCAGTTTATCCCGGGGTGCTGAAGCTTTCTTT.